This T cell receptor beta chain was retrieved from a study of post-analysis software for immune sequencing data. Study-level points and caveats: TRBV5-6, TRBV5-1 and TRBV20-1 were among a few TRBV segments more frequent in patients than controls.

This CDR3 has 18 residues. CDR1 is MNHEY and CDR2 is SVGAGI in the germline V gene. V lost 0 bases, J lost 0 bases, and 16 bases lay in between. Unique molecular identifiers were built into the TCR beta cDNA libraries. Using its own MiXCR run on the PCR reads, TCRdb lists one record per CDR3 protein. The sample holds about 500,000 distinct CDR3 sequences, around 40% seen once. With respect to this clonotype: The antigen remains undetermined.

The chain carries TRBV6-5 and TRBJ2-3; possible D gene TRBD2, 5 bases. Source material: blood. This clonotype was obtained from a girl aged 5-17 years with multiple sclerosis. The CDR3 reads CASSYSTDRAGSTDTQYF. CDR3 nucleotide sequence: TGTGCCAGCAGTTACTCAACCGACCGGGCGGGTAGCACAGATACGCAGTATTTT.